The 5 T cell receptor beta chains listed next were all sequenced from one sample in a study of beta chain features in type 1 diabetes. Since all of the isolated RNA was reverse transcribed, expressed TCRB transcripts were what got sequenced. Clones were read by immunoSEQ multiplex PCR, and TCRdb kept only the in-frame ones, dropping some. Of around 240,000 clones listed, roughly 9.6% were seen once; the top ten hold 0.03% to 0.035%. Material: naive CD4+ T cells from blood. These receptors were collected from a woman aged 18-35 years in good health.

This clone has just a few counts. J is TRBJ1-2 and V is TRBV2; D is perhaps TRBD1 (5 bases). The CDR3 spans 12 residues. V was pared by 6 bases and J by 7 bases, with 12 bases between. Germline CDR1 reads SNHLY; CDR2 reads FYNNEI. The CDR3 loop reads CASSVEGAGYTF. DNA for the CDR3: TGTGCCAGCAGCGTTGAAGGGGCTGGCTACACCTTC.

V usage is TRBV5-1 and J usage is TRBJ2-1; TRBD2 matches at 12 bases. Per germline, CDR1 SGHRS and CDR2 YFSETQ. V was clipped by 0 bases and J by 3 bases; unmatched bases: 7. The CDR3 runs 18 residues. The CDR3 nucleotides are TGCGCCAGCAGCTTGGGACTAGCGGGGGACCTTAACTACAATGAGCAGTTCTTC. Its protein product is CASSLGLAGDLNYNEQFF.

The gene calls are TRBV9 and TRBJ2-1; perhaps TRBD2 as D (6 bases). V was shortened by 0 bases and J by 2 bases, with 15 bases between the two germline ends. The CDR3 contains 17 residues. Germline V gene data show CDR1 as SGDLS and CDR2 as YYNGEE. CDR3 DNA sequence: TGTGCCAGCAGCGTAGGGCTCCTTGCGGGACCCTACAATGAGCAGTTCTTC. It specifies CASSVGLLAGPYNEQFF.

This clone appeared a few times. The rearrangement links TRBV14 to TRBJ2-1; 14 bases agree with TRBD2. Germline V CDR1 and CDR2: SGHDN, FVKESK. Trimming removed 4 bases from V and 4 bases from J; junction bases left unmatched: 9. The CDR3 sequence is 18 residues long. The CDR3 DNA follows: TGTGCCAGCAGCCCAAGGGGACTAGCGGGAGAGAGGTACAATGAGCAGTTCTTC. As protein: CASSPRGLAGERYNEQFF.

The sample holds a few counts of this clone. The CDR3 DNA is TGTGCCAGCAGCTTAAAGGAGACAGGGGGAACCATTCAGTACTTC. This codes for CASSLKETGGTIQYF. The V and J genes are TRBV7-9 and TRBJ2-4, with 9 positions matching TRBD1. With 2 bases clipped from V and 9 bases from J, the junction kept 8 bases outside the gene matches. In germline, CDR1 is SEHNR, CDR2 FQNEAQ (reference sequence). CDR3 length: 15 amino acids.